This T cell receptor beta chain came from a study of OX40 agonist ivuxolimab in advanced cancers. V lost 5 bases to trimming and J lost 1 base; unmatched junction nucleotides: 1. Germline lookup yields CDR1 SEHNR and CDR2 FQNEAQ (reference sequence). The CDR3 sequence is 14 residues long. Assay: immunoSEQ multiplex PCR; the TCRdb copy retains only in-frame clones and omits some. The sample holds fewer than 100,000 clones, approximately 86% seen once. The input for sequencing was CD4+ or CD8+ T cells sorted from blood, taken in a trial of the OX40 agonist ivuxolimab. The chain recombines TRBV7-9 with TRBJ2-3, with 9 bases lining up with TRBD2. The sequence was obtained from an adult with an advanced solid tumor such as melanoma, head and neck, liver or kidney cancer. CDR3 coding DNA: TGTGCCAGCAGCCGGACTAGCGGCACAGATACGCAGTATTTT. Protein product: CASSRTSGTDTQYF. The whole variable domain, remainder taken from reference TRBV7-9 and TRBJ2-3, is DTGVSQNPRHKITKRGQNVTFRCDPISEHNRLYWYRQTLGQGPEFLTYFQNEAQLEKSRLLSDRFSAERPKGSFSTLEIQRTEQGDSAMYLCASSRTSGTDTQYFGPGTRLTVL.